This T cell receptor (beta chain) was sequenced for a study of spatial heterogeneity in lung cancer. Overall study context: Beta-chain sequences consistently outnumbered alpha-chain sequences in detection. The average count in raw reads for each unique TCR and UMI combination exceeded eight appearances.

This CDR3 spans 15 amino acids. Germline V gene lookup returns CDR1 SGHTA and CDR2 FQGNSA. Between the trimmed V and J ends, which lost 1 base and 3 bases, there was a span of 13 bases. The presence of a unique molecular identifier marked each TCR cDNA molecule. TCRdb recomputed calls from the 5' RACE reads with MiXCR, one row per CDR3 protein. The repertoire holds about 18,000 distinct CDR3 sequences, with 15% to 20% as singletons. As to time point: sample taken at primary tumor resection. Whole RNA obtained from tumor, nontumor lung or frozen PBMC underwent sequencing without sorting. Samples were donated by 72 untreated early-stage non-small cell lung cancer patients.

The chain employs TRBV7-2 and TRBJ2-7; perhaps D is TRBD1 or TRBD2 (5 bases each). The sequence came from a male donor with early-stage non-small cell lung cancer. Source: PBMCs, taken at surgery. CDR3 residues: CASSLEPGAHYEQYF. Written as DNA, the CDR3 is TGTGCCAGCAGCTTAGAGCCCGGGGCACACTACGAGCAGTACTTC.